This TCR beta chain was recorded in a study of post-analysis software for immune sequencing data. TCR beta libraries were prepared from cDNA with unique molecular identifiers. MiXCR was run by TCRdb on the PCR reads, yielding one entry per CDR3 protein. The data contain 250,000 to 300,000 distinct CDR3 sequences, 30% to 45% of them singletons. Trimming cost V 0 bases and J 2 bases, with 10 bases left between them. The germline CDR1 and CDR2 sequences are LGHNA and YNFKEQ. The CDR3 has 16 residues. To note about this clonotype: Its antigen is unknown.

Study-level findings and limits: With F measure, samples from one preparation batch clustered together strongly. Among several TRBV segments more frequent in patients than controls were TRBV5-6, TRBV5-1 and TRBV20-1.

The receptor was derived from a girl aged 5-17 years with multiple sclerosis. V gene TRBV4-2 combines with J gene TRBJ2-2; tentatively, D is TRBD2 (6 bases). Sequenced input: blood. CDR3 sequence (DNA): TGTGCCAGCAGCCAAGATATAGCGGCCAACACCGGGGAGCTGTTTTTT. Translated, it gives CASSQDIAANTGELFF.